The sample holds many counts of the clone carrying this T cell receptor beta chain. What it binds is unknown. These data belong to a study of CD8 T cells in ankylosing spondylitis. Study-wide points: A TCR beta motif of several highly homologous variants appeared characteristic of ankylosing spondylitis blood.

MiXCR, run by TCRdb on the 5' RACE reads, gives a single entry per CDR3 protein. The sample records about 460,000 distinct CDR3 sequences, 5.3% being singletons. CDR3 length: 14 amino acids. V was shortened by 5 bases and J by 5 bases, with 16 bases between the two germline ends. Germline CDR1 MNHNS, CDR2 SASEGT. Sequencing used blood, either unsorted or a sorted T cell fraction (not recorded which). The sequence came from a male donor with ankylosing spondylitis. V and J are TRBV6-1 and TRBJ2-7, with D uncertain. This chain's CDR3 is CASSPNLDSHEQYF. The CDR3 DNA is TGTGCCAGCAGTCCCAACTTAGACTCTCACGAGCAGTACTTC.